This record looks at one T cell receptor (beta chain) sequence and its context. The sample holds one count of this clone. No antigen is known for it. The sample holds no much larger clone one base away, and base qualities are not on file. The time point label here, explained by the study, means: before hematopoietic stem cell transplant. PRAID was a condition in which autoinflammation came alongside prominent immunodeficiency. T-cell subsets (conventional T cells, CD8+ T cells, regulatory T cells, T follicular helper cells) were sorted before TRB sequencing. The data are from a study of stem cell transplantation in POMP-related autoinflammatory disease (dated by TCRdb to the early 2020s). As for the study more broadly: According to the study's hypothesis, the TRB repertoire gets skewed because defective thymoproteasomes impair MHC class I-dependent CD8+ T-cell differentiation and positive selection. Before transplant, patients showed CD4+ naive T-cell skewing, low CD8+ T-cell proportions, and reduced T-cell cytokine secretion. The effect of POMP deficiency on T-cell receptor beta repertoire diversity and CDR3 characteristics was assessed by high-throughput TRB sequencing.

The germline V gene encodes CDR1 MNHNY and CDR2 SVGAGI (reference sequence). Taken from cysteine to phenylalanine, the CDR3 has 15 residues. Only CDR3 DNA remains: 45 bases, in frame from the first base. V and J lose 5 bases and 11 bases, and a span of 24 bases separates them. What the work shows at the level of the full study, not this receptor alone: A trend toward lower TRB diversity and higher clonality was observed in PRAID patients across all analyzed T-cell subsets. The trend toward lower diversity and increased clonality in PRAID patients was statistically significant only for regulatory T cells. The number of unique TRB V-J gene pairings in PRAID patients was restricted.

The library was built by means of the immunoSEQ multiplex PCR assay. Concerning the study's data processing: Shannon entropy, which accounts for clonal size distribution, was used to quantify repertoire diversity. The Gini-Simpson index (Simpson_1-D) served as the measure of how unequally clonotypes were distributed. In its TCRdb copy, this immuneACCESS table keeps in-frame sequences only and misses some clones. Where compared with another copy, unresolved V genes explain less than half of these, and the others have no known cause. V and J calls and clone size are as listed in that table; D and trimming were resolved from the DNA. Counted in this sample were some 8,300 clones; roughly 92% of them appeared once. About 2.7% of the sample is taken by the ten largest.

This material consisted of CD8+ T cells from PBMCs, taken before stem cell transplantation. This sequence was found in a human donor with POMP-related autoinflammation and immune dysregulation (PRAID). The chain employs TRBV6-6 and TRBJ2-5, with a tentative D gene TRBD2 over 6 matching bases. CDR3 reads: CASSKIDQPRREQYF. The nucleotides are TGTGCCAGCAGTAAGATCGATCAGCCCCGGAGGGAGCAGTACTTC.